The entry that follows covers one T cell receptor (beta chain) sequence. This sample stems from a study of blood T cell repertoires in COVID-19. Assay: immunoSEQ multiplex PCR; the TCRdb copy retains only in-frame clones and omits some. The sample yields 15,000 or so clones, roughly 88% seen once. Deletions cut 2 bases from V and 6 bases from J, with 14 bases between. The CDR3 has 14 amino acids. Germline V gives CDR1 SGHRS, CDR2 YFSETQ. This chain connects TRBV5-1 to TRBJ1-1; D may be TRBD1 (6 bases). The source of this sequence is a human donor in a cohort sampled during active COVID-19. Sequencing input: peripheral blood. The CDR3 loop is CASSFTGNPPEAFF. CDR3 coding DNA: TGCGCCAGCAGCTTCACAGGGAACCCCCCTGAAGCTTTCTTT.